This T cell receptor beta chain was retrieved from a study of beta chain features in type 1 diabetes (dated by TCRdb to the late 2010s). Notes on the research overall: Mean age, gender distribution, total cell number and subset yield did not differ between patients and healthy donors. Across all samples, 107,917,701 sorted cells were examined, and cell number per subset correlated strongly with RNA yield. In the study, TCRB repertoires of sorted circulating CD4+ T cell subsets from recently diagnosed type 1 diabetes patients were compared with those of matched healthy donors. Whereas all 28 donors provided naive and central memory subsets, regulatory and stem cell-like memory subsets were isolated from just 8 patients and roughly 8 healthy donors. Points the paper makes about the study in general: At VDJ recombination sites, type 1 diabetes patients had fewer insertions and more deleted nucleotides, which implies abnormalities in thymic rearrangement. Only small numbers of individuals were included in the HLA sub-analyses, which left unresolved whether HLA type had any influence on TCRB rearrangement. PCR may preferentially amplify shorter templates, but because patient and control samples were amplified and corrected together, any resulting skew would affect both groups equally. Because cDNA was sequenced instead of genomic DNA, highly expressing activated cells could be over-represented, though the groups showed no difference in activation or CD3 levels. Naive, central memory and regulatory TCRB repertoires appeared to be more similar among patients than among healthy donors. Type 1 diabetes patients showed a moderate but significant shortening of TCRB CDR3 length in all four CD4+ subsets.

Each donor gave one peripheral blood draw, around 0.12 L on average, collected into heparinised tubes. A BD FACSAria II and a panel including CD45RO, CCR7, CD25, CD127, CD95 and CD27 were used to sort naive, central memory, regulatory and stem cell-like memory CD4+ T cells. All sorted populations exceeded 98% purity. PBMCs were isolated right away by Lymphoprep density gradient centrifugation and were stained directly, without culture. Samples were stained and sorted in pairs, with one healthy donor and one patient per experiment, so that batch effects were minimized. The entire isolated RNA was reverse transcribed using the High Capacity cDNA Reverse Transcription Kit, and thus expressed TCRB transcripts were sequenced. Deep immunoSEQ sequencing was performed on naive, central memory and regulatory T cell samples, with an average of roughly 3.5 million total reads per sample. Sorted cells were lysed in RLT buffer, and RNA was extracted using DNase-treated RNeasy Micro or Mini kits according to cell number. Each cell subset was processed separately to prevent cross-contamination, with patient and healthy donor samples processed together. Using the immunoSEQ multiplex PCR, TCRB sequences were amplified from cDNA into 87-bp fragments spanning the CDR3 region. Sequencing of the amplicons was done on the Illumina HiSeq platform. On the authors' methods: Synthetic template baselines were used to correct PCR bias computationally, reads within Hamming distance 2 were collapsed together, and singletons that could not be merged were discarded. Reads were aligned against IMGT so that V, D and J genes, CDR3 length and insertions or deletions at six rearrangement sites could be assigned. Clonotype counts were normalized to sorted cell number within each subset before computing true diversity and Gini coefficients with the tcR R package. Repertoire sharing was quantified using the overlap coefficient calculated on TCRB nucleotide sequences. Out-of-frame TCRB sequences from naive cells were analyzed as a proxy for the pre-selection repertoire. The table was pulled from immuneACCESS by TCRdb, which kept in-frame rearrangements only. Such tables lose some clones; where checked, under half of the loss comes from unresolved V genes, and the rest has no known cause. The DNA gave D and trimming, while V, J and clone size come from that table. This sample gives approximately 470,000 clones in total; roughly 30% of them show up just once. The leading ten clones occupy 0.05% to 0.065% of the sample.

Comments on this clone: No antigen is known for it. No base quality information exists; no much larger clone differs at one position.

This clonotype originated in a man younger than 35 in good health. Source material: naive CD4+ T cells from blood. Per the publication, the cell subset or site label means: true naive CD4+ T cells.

The DNA is TGTGCCAGCTCACCATCGGGAGATGAGGCTTTCTTT. The encoded protein is CASSPSGDEAFF. The rearranged segments are TRBV18 and TRBJ1-1; no D gene call is confident. Cut back by 2 bases and 11 bases, the V and J ends lie 12 bases apart. The CDR3 holds 12 amino acids from the cysteine to the phenylalanine. Just the 36-base CDR3 DNA is kept, in frame starting at base 1. Based on the germline V gene, the CDR1 and CDR2 sequences are KGHSH and LQKENI. Extended through the reference TRBV18 and TRBJ1-1 proteins, this CDR3 yields the full variable domain: NAGVMQNPRHLVRRRGQEARLRCSPMKGHSHVYWYRQLPEEGLKFMVYLQKENIIDESGMPKERFSAEFPKEGPSILRIQQVVRGDSAAYFCASSPSGDEAFFGQGTRLTVV.